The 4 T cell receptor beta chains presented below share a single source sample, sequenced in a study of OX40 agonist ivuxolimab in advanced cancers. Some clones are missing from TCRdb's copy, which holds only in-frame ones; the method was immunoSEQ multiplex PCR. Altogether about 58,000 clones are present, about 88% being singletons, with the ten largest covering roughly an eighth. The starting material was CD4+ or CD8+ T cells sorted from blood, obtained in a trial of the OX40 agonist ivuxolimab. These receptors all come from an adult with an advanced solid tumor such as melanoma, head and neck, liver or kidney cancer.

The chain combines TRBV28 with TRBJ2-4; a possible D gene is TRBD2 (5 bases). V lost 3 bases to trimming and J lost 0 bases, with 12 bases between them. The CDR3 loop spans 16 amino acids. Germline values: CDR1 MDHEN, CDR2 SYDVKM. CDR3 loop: CASSFGAVLAKNIQYF. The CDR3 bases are TGTGCCAGCAGTTTTGGAGCGGTGCTAGCCAAAAACATTCAGTACTTC.

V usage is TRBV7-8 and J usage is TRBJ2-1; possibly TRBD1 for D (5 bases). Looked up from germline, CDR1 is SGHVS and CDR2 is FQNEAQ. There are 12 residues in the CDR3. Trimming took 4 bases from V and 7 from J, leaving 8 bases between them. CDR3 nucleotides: TGTGCCAGCAGCTCCAGGGTAAATGAGCAGTTCTTC. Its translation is CASSSRVNEQFF.

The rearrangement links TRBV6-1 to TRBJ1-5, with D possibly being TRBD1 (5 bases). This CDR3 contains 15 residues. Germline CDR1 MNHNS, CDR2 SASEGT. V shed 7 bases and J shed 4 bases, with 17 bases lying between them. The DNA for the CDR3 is TGTGCCAGCAACGGGGGACCGACAAATAATCAGCCCCAGCATTTT. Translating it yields CASNGGPTNNQPQHF.

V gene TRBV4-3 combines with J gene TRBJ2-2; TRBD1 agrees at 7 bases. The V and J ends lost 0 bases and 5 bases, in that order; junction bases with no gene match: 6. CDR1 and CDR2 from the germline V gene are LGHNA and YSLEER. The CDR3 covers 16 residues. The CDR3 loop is CASSQDSRGRTGELFF. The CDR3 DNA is TGCGCCAGCAGCCAAGATTCAAGGGGGCGGACCGGGGAGCTGTTTTTT.